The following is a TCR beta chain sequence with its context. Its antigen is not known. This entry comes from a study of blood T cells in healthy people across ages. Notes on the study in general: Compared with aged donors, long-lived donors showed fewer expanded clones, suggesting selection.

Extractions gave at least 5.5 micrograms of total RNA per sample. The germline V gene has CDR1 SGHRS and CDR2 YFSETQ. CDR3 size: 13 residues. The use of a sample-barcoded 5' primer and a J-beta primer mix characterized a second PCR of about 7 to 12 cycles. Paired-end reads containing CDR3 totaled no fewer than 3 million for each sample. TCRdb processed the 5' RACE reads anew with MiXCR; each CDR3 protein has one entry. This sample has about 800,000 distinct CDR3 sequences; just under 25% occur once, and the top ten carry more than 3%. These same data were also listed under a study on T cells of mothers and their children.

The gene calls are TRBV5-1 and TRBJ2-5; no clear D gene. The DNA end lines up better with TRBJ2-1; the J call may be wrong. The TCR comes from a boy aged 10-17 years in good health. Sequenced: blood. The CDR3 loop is CASSKDIMDEQFF. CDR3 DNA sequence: TGCGCCAGCAGCAAGGATATAATGGATGAGCAGTTCTTC.